The subject of this entry is one T cell receptor (beta chain). The sample belongs to a study of cytomegalovirus exposure and HLA in healthy donors. PCR employed 60 Vbeta and 13 Jbeta primers. TCRdb's copy holds only in-frame clones and misses some; the assay was immunoSEQ multiplex PCR. Counted here are about 180,000 clones, roughly 70% occurring once; the ten biggest clones make up about 2.9%. V was cut by 7 bases and J by 8 bases, with 21 bases left in between. Germline values: CDR1 MNHEY, CDR2 SMNVEV (reference sequence). CDR3 length equals 15 residues. This chain connects TRBV27 to TRBJ2-1; a possible D gene is TRBD1 (6 bases). The TCR sequence derives from a male donor in good health and CMV-seronegative. The source material was PBMCs. The CDR3 spells CASNRGTKVLDEQFF. CDR3 in DNA: TGTGCCAGCAATAGAGGGACAAAAGTGTTGGATGAGCAGTTCTTC.